This T cell receptor (beta chain) was profiled in a study of blood T cell repertoires in COVID-19. Study as a whole: Material from acute and convalescent COVID-19 was sourced from the United States, Italy and Spain.

This CDR3 spans 15 amino acids. The V gene's germline CDR1 is MNHEY and CDR2 SVGAGI. The V end was cut by 0 bases, the J end by 6 bases, with 14 bases between. The table came from immunoSEQ multiplex PCR; TCRdb's copy has only in-frame clones and leaves some out. The top ten hold about 1.5% of the sample, which has approximately 400,000 clones, about 87% seen once. The receptor's source is a man aged 25 to 40 who had recovered from COVID-19. The chain recombines TRBV6-5 with TRBJ1-2; D gene unclear. The sequenced sample consisted of PBMCs or T cells enriched from blood (not recorded which). The CDR3 here is CASSYSKAPSHGYTF. As DNA, the CDR3 is TGTGCCAGCAGTTACTCTAAGGCCCCTAGTCATGGCTACACCTTC.